The 8 T cell receptor beta chains listed next were all sequenced from one sample in a study of siplizumab effects on memory and regulatory T cells. TCRdb's copy holds only in-frame clones and misses some; the assay was immunoSEQ multiplex PCR. The top ten clones hold around 12% of a sample with about 100,000 clones, nearly 95% of them seen once. Sequenced sample: non-Treg CD4+ T cells sorted from blood. These receptors all come from a human donor in good health.

The V call is TRBV29-1, the J call TRBJ1-1; weak D call: TRBD1 (5 bases). CDR1 is SQVTM, CDR2 ANQGSEA, per germline. This CDR3 contains 14 residues. The ends were cut back, 7 bases at V and 1 base at J, with 16 bases in the middle. CDR3 nucleotide sequence: TGCAGCGCCGCTGGGGGATCCAGGAACACTGAAGCTTTCTTT. Encoded protein: CSAAGGSRNTEAFF. Looking up the rest from reference TRBV29-1 and TRBJ1-1 gives the full variable domain: SAVISQKPSRDICQRGTSLTIQCQVDSQVTMMFWYRQQPGQSLTLIATANQGSEATYESGFVIDKFPISRPNLTFSTLTVSNMSPEDSSIYLCSAAGGSRNTEAFFGQGTRLTVV.

J is TRBJ2-3 and V is TRBV6-6; 7 nucleotides agree with TRBD2. The J segment lost 7 bases and the V segment lost 7 bases, leaving 11 bases of the junction unmatched. Germline CDR1 is MNHNY and CDR2 is SVGAGI (reference sequence). The length of the CDR3 is 14 residues. The CDR3 DNA is TGTGCCAGCACCCGGCGGGAGAAAGGAAATACGCAGTATTTT. This codes for CASTRREKGNTQYF.

Remarks on this clone: Mismatch with germline at one junction end may stem from a read error. This chain connects TRBV30 to TRBJ2-7; 8 nucleotides agree with TRBD2. Looked up from germline, CDR1 is GTSNPN and CDR2 is SVGIG (reference sequence). The CDR3 length is 16 residues. CDR3 in DNA: TGTGTCTGGACCCTACGGGAGGGGAGTTGGGACTACGAGCAGTACTTC. The encoded protein is CVWTLREGSWDYEQYF. The full variable domain, with the rest looked up from reference TRBV30 and TRBJ2-7, is SQTIHQWPATLVQPVGSPLSLECTVEGTSNPNLYWYRQAAGRGLQLLFYSVGIGQISSEVPQNLSASRPQDRQFILSSKKLLLSDSGFYLCVWTLREGSWDYEQYFGPGTRLTVT.

The rearrangement links TRBV5-5 to TRBJ2-3; 7 nucleotides align to TRBD2. The junction had 7 bases not matched to a gene; V was cut back by 1 base and J by 2 bases. Germline loops: CDR1 SGHKS, CDR2 YYEKEE (reference sequence). This CDR3 is 16 amino acids long. Written as DNA, the CDR3 is TGTGCCAGCAGCTTGATTCTAGCGGAGATCACAGATACGCAGTATTTT. Encoded protein: CASSLILAEITDTQYF.

The J gene is TRBJ2-7, the V gene TRBV5-1; 9 bases fit TRBD1. The CDR3 covers 15 residues. Per germline, CDR1 SGHRS and CDR2 YFSETQ. Trimming cost V 4 bases and J 1 base; bases outside gene matches: 6. The DNA of the CDR3 is TGCGCCAGCAGCGCGGGACAGGGTGTGTCCTACGAGCAGTACTTC. It translates to CASSAGQGVSYEQYF.

The rearrangement uses TRBV7-9 and TRBJ2-3, with 8 bases fitting TRBD1. The germline V gene encodes CDR1 SEHNR and CDR2 FQNEAQ (reference sequence). The CDR3 is 16 amino acids. V lost 2 bases and J lost 3; bases outside the gene matches: 7. The CDR3 DNA is TGTGCCAGCAGCTTAACCGGGACAGGAGGGACAGATACGCAGTATTTT. It encodes CASSLTGTGGTDTQYF. Full variable domain (remainder filled in from reference TRBV7-9 and TRBJ2-3): DTGVSQNPRHKITKRGQNVTFRCDPISEHNRLYWYRQTLGQGPEFLTYFQNEAQLEKSRLLSDRFSAERPKGSFSTLEIQRTEQGDSAMYLCASSLTGTGGTDTQYFGPGTRLTVL.

This clone came up once. This rearrangement joins TRBV5-3 to TRBJ1-1; D gene uncertain. TRBV5-3 falls under the ORF class, with uncertain function. Trimming cost V 8 bases and J 3 bases, with 5 bases left between them. This CDR3 spans 10 amino acids. In DNA, the CDR3 is TGTGCCAGGGTTGACACTGAAGCTTTCTTT. This codes for CARVDTEAFF.

CDR3 amino acids: CASSLFPGQGTYEQYF. The CDR3 DNA sequence: TGTGCCAGCAGTTTATTTCCGGGACAGGGGACCTACGAGCAGTACTTC. The V call is TRBV28, the J call TRBJ2-7; 10 bases match TRBD1. This CDR3 has 16 amino acids. The germline gives CDR1 MDHEN, CDR2 SYDVKM. With 1 base clipped from V and 2 bases from J, the junction kept 5 bases outside the gene matches.